This is a list of T cell receptor beta chains from one sample in a study of T cell responses to AZD1222 COVID-19 vaccine. Generated by immunoSEQ multiplex PCR, the TCRdb table keeps only in-frame clones and is missing some. The profile shows about 140,000 clones, approximately 95% of them singletons. The sample in question was peripheral blood, obtained 28 days after the second AZD1222 dose. The receptors come from an adult who received the AZD1222 COVID-19 vaccine. The CDR3 runs from the conserved cysteine through the conserved F or W. A D gene is named only where the DNA matches it firmly. The listing skips clone size in some rows; elsewhere it reads once, few, many or a size class.

v_gene,abundance,d_gene,j_gene,CDR3aa,CDR3nt
TRBV12-3/TRBV12-4,.,.,TRBJ2-2,CAGRGNTGELFF,TGTGCCGGGCGGGGGAACACCGGGGAGCTGTTTTTT
TRBV5-8,.,.,TRBJ1-5,CASSLDAMGIQPQHF,TGTGCCAGCAGCTTGGATGCCATGGGAATTCAGCCCCAGCATTTT
TRBV2,.,TRBD2,TRBJ2-3,CASSEGLAGDTQYF,TGTGCCAGCAGTGAAGGTCTAGCGGGGGATACGCAGTATTTT
TRBV30,.,TRBD1,TRBJ2-7,CAWSSFRDRDYEQYF,TGTGCCTGGTCCAGTTTCCGGGACAGGGACTACGAGCAGTACTTC
TRBV3-1/TRBV3-2,once,TRBD1,TRBJ1-4,CASSHPGQAVEKLFF,TGTGCCAGCAGCCATCCGGGACAGGCGGTTGAAAAACTGTTTTTT
TRBV2,.,.,TRBJ2-5,CASRETGLNQETQYF,TGTGCCAGCAGAGAGACAGGACTGAACCAAGAGACCCAGTACTTC
TRBV5-1,.,.,TRBJ1-1,CASSLVVLGNTEAFF,TGCGCCAGCAGCTTGGTCGTCCTAGGGAACACTGAAGCTTTCTTT
TRBV29-1,.,.,TRBJ1-1,CSAGSGGNTEAFF,TGCAGCGCCGGATCGGGCGGGAACACTGAAGCTTTCTTT
TRBV5-1,.,TRBD1,TRBJ1-2,CASSFDPSGQGYYGYTF,TGCGCCAGCAGCTTTGACCCCTCGGGACAGGGGTACTATGGCTACACCTTC
TRBV6-2/TRBV6-3,once,.,TRBJ1-1,CASSYRGNTEAFF,TGTGCCAGCAGTTACAGGGGGAACACTGAAGCTTTCTTT
TRBV7-2,.,TRBD1,TRBJ1-5,CASSLSGTELNQPQHF,TGTGCCAGCAGTTTATCCGGGACAGAACTCAATCAGCCCCAGCATTTT
TRBV5-1,once,.,TRBJ2-1,CASSLGDIYNEQFF,TGCGCCAGCAGCTTGGGCGACATTTACAATGAGCAGTTCTTC
TRBV19,.,.,TRBJ2-3,CASSHGGDTQYF,TGTGCCAGCTCCCACGGCGGAGATACGCAGTATTTT
TRBV19,.,TRBD2,TRBJ2-3,CASSIDSGGLSDTQYF,TGTGCCAGTAGTATAGATTCGGGGGGGCTTTCAGATACGCAGTATTTT
TRBV7-9,.,TRBD2,TRBJ2-3,CASSLTSGGYLWQYF,TGTGCCAGCAGCCTAACTAGCGGGGGGTATCTTTGGCAGTATTTT
TRBV7-9,.,TRBD1,TRBJ1-6,CASSPSLDRGRLGDSPLHF,TGTGCCAGCAGCCCATCTTTAGACAGGGGGCGCCTTGGGGATTCACCCCTCCACTTT
TRBV3-1/TRBV3-2,.,TRBD2,TRBJ2-5,CASSRRLAGAEETQYF,TGTGCCAGCAGCCGTCGACTAGCGGGGGCGGAGGAGACCCAGTACTTC
TRBV18,.,.,TRBJ1-2,CASSGKYYTF,TGTGCCAGTTCCGGAAAGTACTACACCTTC
TRBV16,.,TRBD1,TRBJ1-4,CASSHRDRGEKLFF,TGTGCCAGCAGCCACCGGGACAGGGGTGAAAAACTGTTTTTT
TRBV25-1,.,.,TRBJ2-5,CASSELNRELQETQYF,TGTGCCAGCAGTGAACTTAACAGGGAATTACAAGAGACCCAGTACTTC
TRBV4-3,few,.,TRBJ1-2,CASSQDLYGANYGYTF,TGCGCCAGCAGCCAAGATCTATACGGAGCTAACTATGGCTACACCTTC
TRBV4-2,.,.,TRBJ1-2,CASSQDLDLTGYTF,TGTGCCAGCAGCCAAGATTTGGACCTCACAGGCTACACCTTC
TRBV7-3,few,TRBD1,TRBJ1-1,CASSQQGGTEAFF,TGTGCCAGCAGCCAACAGGGGGGCACTGAAGCTTTCTTT
TRBV6-1,.,.,TRBJ1-5,CASSEGTDPQPQHF,TGTGCCAGCAGTGAAGGGACGGACCCTCAGCCCCAGCATTTT
TRBV14,.,.,TRBJ1-2,CASSQGSGTSGYTF,TGTGCCAGCAGCCAAGGGTCCGGGACCTCTGGCTACACCTTC
TRBV20-1,.,.,TRBJ1-1,CSARRVPKAFF,TGCAGTGCGAGGCGGGTCCCCAAGGCTTTCTTT
TRBV2,.,.,TRBJ2-5,CASGRRTETQYF,TGTGCCAGCGGGCGCCGGACGGAGACCCAGTACTTC
TRBV9,.,TRBD2,TRBJ2-1,CASSVTGGSYNEQFF,TGTGCCAGCAGCGTGACGGGGGGGTCCTACAATGAGCAGTTCTTC
TRBV28,.,.,TRBJ1-2,CASSPKGVQGGYTF,TGTGCCAGCAGCCCCAAGGGGGTTCAGGGTGGCTACACCTTC
TRBV7-8,.,.,TRBJ1-1,CASSPLSPTTEAFF,TGTGCCAGCAGCCCCCTTTCACCGACAACTGAAGCTTTCTTT
TRBV6-5,.,.,TRBJ1-3,CASRPLRGNTIYF,TGTGCCAGCAGGCCGTTAAGGGGAAACACCATATATTTT
TRBV4-2,.,TRBD1,TRBJ1-2,CASSQYLGQHNYGYTF,TGTGCCAGCAGCCAATATCTGGGACAGCACAACTATGGCTACACCTTC
TRBV9,.,TRBD1,TRBJ1-1,CASAKGQEKFYNMNTEAFF,TGTGCCAGCGCAAAGGGACAGGAGAAATTCTACAACATGAACACTGAAGCTTTCTTT
TRBV5-1,.,TRBD1,TRBJ1-1,CASSLTGGNTEAFF,TGCGCCAGCAGCCTAACAGGGGGAAACACTGAAGCTTTCTTT
TRBV15,.,.,TRBJ1-1,CATSRVQANTEAFF,TGTGCCACCAGCAGAGTCCAAGCTAACACTGAAGCTTTCTTT
TRBV14,.,.,TRBJ2-7,CASSRRTAGERSYEQYF,TGTGCCAGCAGCCGTCGCACGGCAGGCGAAAGGTCCTACGAGCAGTACTTC
TRBV5-6,.,TRBD1,TRBJ1-4,CASSSDRGREKLFF,TGTGCCAGCAGCTCGGACAGGGGGCGAGAAAAACTGTTTTTT
TRBV5-1,.,.,TRBJ2-1,CASSLEGIDEQFF,TGCGCCAGCAGCTTGGAGGGGATCGATGAGCAGTTCTTC
TRBV5-5,.,.,TRBJ2-3,CASSLPVDTQYF,TGTGCCAGCAGCCTCCCGGTTGATACGCAGTATTTT
TRBV7-9,.,.,TRBJ2-3,CASSFGDVADTQYF,TGTGCCAGCAGCTTCGGGGATGTAGCAGATACGCAGTATTTT
TRBV7-9,.,.,TRBJ2-1,CASSLPGASYNEQFF,TGTGCCAGCAGCTTACCGGGGGCCTCCTACAATGAGCAGTTCTTC
TRBV7-2,few,.,TRBJ2-6,CASSKGGTGANVLTF,TGTGCCAGCAGCAAGGGGGGTACTGGGGCCAACGTCCTGACTTTC
TRBV4-1,.,.,TRBJ2-1,CASSQTGREQFF,TGCGCCAGCAGCCAAACAGGGCGTGAGCAGTTCTTC
TRBV5-4,.,TRBD2,TRBJ2-1,CASSFGLGLAGNNEQFF,TGTGCCAGCAGCTTTGGTCTGGGACTAGCGGGGAACAATGAGCAGTTCTTC
TRBV7-2,.,TRBD2,TRBJ2-7,CASSLVGGTSGAHYEQYF,TGTGCCAGCAGCTTAGTGGGAGGGACTAGCGGGGCCCACTACGAGCAGTACTTC
TRBV30,.,TRBD1,TRBJ1-1,CAWSVSGGTEAFF,TGTGCCTGGAGTGTTTCAGGGGGTACTGAAGCTTTCTTT
TRBV4-1,.,.,TRBJ2-1,CASSQGQASNEQFF,TGCGCCAGCAGCCAAGGACAGGCCAGCAATGAGCAGTTCTTC
TRBV19,.,TRBD1,TRBJ2-2,CASSSRDRYTGELFF,TGTGCCAGTTCATCTCGGGACAGATACACCGGGGAGCTGTTTTTT
TRBV7-9,.,.,TRBJ2-5,CASSPTGGDQETQYF,TGTGCCAGCAGCCCAACCGGTGGGGACCAAGAGACCCAGTACTTC
TRBV7-9,.,.,TRBJ2-7,CASSVQANEQYF,TGTGCCAGCAGCGTCCAGGCGAACGAGCAGTACTTC
TRBV19,.,.,TRBJ1-2,CASSYRVNSDGYTF,TGTGCCAGTAGTTACAGGGTAAATTCGGATGGCTACACCTTC
TRBV29-1,.,.,TRBJ1-1,CSVDSGVWNTEAFF,TGCAGCGTTGATAGTGGGGTCTGGAACACTGAAGCTTTCTTT
TRBV6-6,.,TRBD1,TRBJ2-2,CASSYQGDTGELFF,TGTGCCAGCAGTTATCAGGGGGACACCGGGGAGCTGTTTTTT